This is a list of T cell receptor beta chains from one sample in a study of patients and donors after allogeneic stem cell transplantation. TCRdb fed the RT-PCR reads into MiXCR, producing one record per CDR3 protein. The table lists about 960,000 distinct CDR3 sequences, roughly 18% of them singletons. Source material: blood, either unsorted or a sorted T cell fraction (not recorded which). Receptors were obtained from a human donor who was either an allogeneic HSCT recipient or a stem cell or donor lymphocyte infusion donor (not recorded which). It is not recorded whose cells these are; they may come from a transplant donor. Each CDR3 is given with its conserved first and last residue. A D gene is named only where the DNA matches it firmly. Not every row has a clone size; where given, it reads once, few, many or a size class.

NA | many | TRBJ2-2 | TRBV25-1 | TGTGCCAGCAGCGATATGGCCGGGGAGCTGTTTTTT | CASSDMAGELFF
NA | NA | TRBJ2-1 | TRBV9 | TGTGCCAGCAGCGTAGGGGGTCGCGGCGGCCAGCAGTTCTTC | CASSVGGRGGQQFF
NA | NA | TRBJ2-3 | TRBV6-1 | TGTGCCAGCAGTGTGGGCCCCCCAGCGGAGAGTTACACAGATACGCAGTATTTT | CASSVGPPAESYTDTQYF
NA | NA | TRBJ2-3 | TRBV15 | TGTGCCACCAGCAGAGTTAAGAACAGTAGAGGGCCAGATACGCAGTATTTT | CATSRVKNSRGPDTQYF
TRBD2 | NA | TRBJ2-1 | TRBV29-1 | TGCAGCACAAGACTAGCGGGGAACAATGAGCAGTTCTTC | CSTRLAGNNEQFF
TRBD1 | once | TRBJ2-1 | TRBV18 | TGTGCCAGCTCATCCTCCGGGACAGGGCTCTACAATGAGCAGTTCTTC | CASSSSGTGLYNEQFF
TRBD1 | NA | TRBJ2-1 | TRBV5-1 | TGCGCCAGCAGCTTGCTTTTGGGACAGGGCAACAATGAGCAGTTCTTC | CASSLLLGQGNNEQFF
NA | many | TRBJ2-7 | TRBV12-3/TRBV12-4 | TGTGCCAGCAGCCTACAGGTAGGCGCGACCCACGAGCAGTACTTC | CASSLQVGATHEQYF
TRBD2 | NA | TRBJ2-6 | TRBV10-3 | TGTGCCAGCTCCACTAGCGGAGCTGGGGCCAACGTCCTGACTTTC | CASSTSGAGANVLTF
TRBD2 | NA | TRBJ2-1 | TRBV24-1 | TGTGCCACCAGTGAGACGGGAGGGTCCTACAATGAGCAGTTCTTC | CATSETGGSYNEQFF
NA | NA | TRBJ2-3 | TRBV10-3 | TGTGCCATCAGTGAGTCGATCGGGTCTGAGGTCACAGATACGCAGTATTTT | CAISESIGSEVTDTQYF
NA | NA | TRBJ1-2 | TRBV28 | TGTGCCAGCTCAAGCGGGGACACGCGAAACTATGGCTACACCTTC | CASSSGDTRNYGYTF
TRBD2 | NA | TRBJ2-3 | TRBV6-5 | TGTGCCAGCAGTTACGGCCGGGAGGGGACGTATACGCAGTATTTT | CASSYGREGTYTQYF
NA | NA | TRBJ2-7 | TRBV5-5 | TGTGCCAGCAGCTTGGCACCGGCGGGCGGGAAATACGAGCAGTACTTC | CASSLAPAGGKYEQYF
NA | few | TRBJ2-7 | TRBV24-1 | TGTGCCACCAGTGATGCGCCGGGACCGCCTCCAGAGCAGTACTTC | CATSDAPGPPPEQYF
NA | NA | TRBJ2-7 | TRBV24-1 | TGTGCCACCAGTGAGTCGCGGGACTACGAGCAGTACTTC | CATSESRDYEQYF
NA | NA | TRBJ1-2 | TRBV5-1 | TGCGCCAGCAGCTTGCTCGACAGTGTGTATGGCTACACCTTC | CASSLLDSVYGYTF
NA | NA | TRBJ1-2 | TRBV7-9 | TGTGCCAGCAGCCCTCTCGGGGAGAGCTACACCTTC | CASSPLGESYTF
TRBD1 | NA | TRBJ2-1 | TRBV4-2 | TGTGCCAGCAGCCAACCCCGGGACAGATCCTACAATGAGCAGTTCTTC | CASSQPRDRSYNEQFF
TRBD2 | NA | TRBJ2-4 | TRBV12-3/TRBV12-4 | TGTGCCAGCAGCCCCAGGGGACTAGCGGAGAGACTAGCCAAAAACATTCAGTACTTC | CASSPRGLAERLAKNIQYF
NA | NA | TRBJ2-2 | TRBV30 | TGTGCCTGGAGGAGGGACGTTGATGCCGGGGAGCTGTTTTTT | CAWRRDVDAGELFF
NA | few | TRBJ1-1 | TRBV18 | TGTGCCAGCTCCGGGGCCCGCGCTGAAGCTTTCTTT | CASSGARAEAFF
TRBD2 | NA | TRBJ2-2 | TRBV5-1 | TGCGCCAGCAGCTTGGAACTAGCGGGGGACGGGGAGCTGTTTTTT | CASSLELAGDGELFF
NA | few | TRBJ1-5 | TRBV12-3/TRBV12-4 | TGTGCCAGCAGCAAGGGGAATCAGCCCCAGCATTTT | CASSKGNQPQHF
TRBD2 | many | TRBJ2-3 | TRBV28 | TGTGCCAGCAATTCAGGACTAGCGGGGGGGAGCACAGATACGCAGTATTTT | CASNSGLAGGSTDTQYF
NA | NA | TRBJ1-6 | TRBV15 | TGTGCCACCAGCTTACGGTCCCTGGGAGATTTACCCCTCCACTTT | CATSLRSLGDLPLHF
NA | NA | TRBJ2-3 | TRBV27 | TGTGCCAGCAGTCAAGGGACCCTCGCCCGGGATACGCAGTATTTT | CASSQGTLARDTQYF
NA | few | TRBJ2-7 | TRBV5-1 | TGCGCCAGCAGCTTGGGCCCTAGCGTATCCTACGAGCAGTACTTC | CASSLGPSVSYEQYF
NA | few | TRBJ1-5 | TRBV20-1 | TGCAGTGCTAGCCGGCTGGACAATCAGCCCCAGCATTTT | CSASRLDNQPQHF
NA | few | TRBJ1-5 | TRBV5-1 | TGCGCCAGCAGCCCTGGACCTTATAATCAGCCCCAGCATTTT | CASSPGPYNQPQHF
NA | few | TRBJ2-1 | TRBV7-3 | TGTGCCAGCAGCTCTGCGCTCGAGAATGAGCAGTTCTTC | CASSSALENEQFF
NA | NA | TRBJ1-1 | TRBV20-1 | TGCAGTGCTAGAGATGGGCGAGCCCCGGGCACTGAAGCTTTCTTT | CSARDGRAPGTEAFF
NA | many | TRBJ2-2 | TRBV5-1 | TGCGCCAGCAGCTCGCCGGGACAGAACACCGGGGAGCTGTTTTTT | CASSSPGQNTGELFF
NA | NA | TRBJ1-3 | TRBV7-2 | TGTGCCAGCAGCCGCCTCGGAGGGAGCTCTGGAAACACCATATATTTT | CASSRLGGSSGNTIYF
NA | many | TRBJ2-1 | TRBV5-1 | TGCGCCAGCAGCTTGAAGGCCGAGCAGTTCTTC | CASSLKAEQFF
NA | NA | TRBJ2-1 | TRBV7-9 | TGTGCCAGCAGAATTCCGGGGACCGTAAACAATGAGCAGTTCTTC | CASRIPGTVNNEQFF
NA | few | TRBJ2-1 | TRBV4-3 | TGCGCCAGCAGCCAAGGCCCCGGGGGCCGCGATGTTCGCTACTACAATGAGCAGTTCTTC | CASSQGPGGRDVRYYNEQFF
NA | NA | TRBJ1-1 | TRBV12-3/TRBV12-4 | TGTGCCAGCAATCCCCTAGGCCCTGAAGCTTTCTTT | CASNPLGPEAFF
NA | few | TRBJ2-7 | TRBV4-2 | TGTGCCAGCAGCCGCACACTAGGAGATAAAAACTACGAGCAGTACTTC | CASSRTLGDKNYEQYF
NA | many | TRBJ2-3 | TRBV20-1 | TGCAGTGCTAGAGTAACAGATACGCAGTATTTT | CSARVTDTQYF
NA | few | TRBJ2-7 | TRBV20-1 | TGCAGTGTTCGTACCCGACAGGTTCACTCCTACGAGCAGTACTTC | CSVRTRQVHSYEQYF
NA | few | TRBJ2-2 | TRBV3-1 | TGTGCCAGCAGCCAAGATCGAGGGAACACCGGGGAGCTGTTTTTT | CASSQDRGNTGELFF
TRBD2 | few | TRBJ2-1 | TRBV6-2/TRBV6-3 | TGTGCCAGCGTGGGGAGCCCGCGGGAGCGGAAGGGTTATGAGCAGTTCTTC | CASVGSPRERKGYEQFF
NA | many | TRBJ2-2 | TRBV25-1 | TGTGCCAGCAGCGCCGGGTACACCGGGGAGCTGTTTTTT | CASSAGYTGELFF
NA | few | TRBJ1-1 | TRBV6-5 | TGTGCCAGCAGTTACCAACGGGGCACTGAAGCTTTCTTT | CASSYQRGTEAFF
TRBD2 | few | TRBJ2-1 | TRBV12-3/TRBV12-4 | TGTGCCAGCAGTCGGGGAGGGCCCGACAATGAGCAGTTCTTC | CASSRGGPDNEQFF
TRBD1 | many | TRBJ1-2 | TRBV5-5 | TGTGCCAGCAGCCGGGACAGCTTTAACTATGGCTACACCTTC | CASSRDSFNYGYTF
NA | NA | TRBJ1-1 | TRBV2 | TGTGCCAGCAGCCGACAGGCCATGAACACTGAAGCTTTCTTT | CASSRQAMNTEAFF
NA | few | TRBJ1-1 | TRBV15 | TGTGCCACCAGCCACCGAAGGGGGAACACTGAAGCTTTCTTT | CATSHRRGNTEAFF